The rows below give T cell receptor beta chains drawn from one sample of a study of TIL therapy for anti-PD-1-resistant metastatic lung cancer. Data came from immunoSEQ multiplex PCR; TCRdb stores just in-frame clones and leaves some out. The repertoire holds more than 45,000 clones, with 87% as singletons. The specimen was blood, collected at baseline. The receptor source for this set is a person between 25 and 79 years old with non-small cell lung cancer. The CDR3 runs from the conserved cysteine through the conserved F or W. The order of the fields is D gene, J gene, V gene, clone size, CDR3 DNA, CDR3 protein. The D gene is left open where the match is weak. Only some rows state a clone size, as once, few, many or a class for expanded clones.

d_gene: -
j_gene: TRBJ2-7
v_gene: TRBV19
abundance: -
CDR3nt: TGTGCCAGTAGTCCTCTCGGGTCACCCAGCTCCTACGAGCAGTACTTC
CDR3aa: CASSPLGSPSSYEQYF

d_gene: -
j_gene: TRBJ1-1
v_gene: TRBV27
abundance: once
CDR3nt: TGTGCCAGCAGATATACTGAAGCTTTCTTT
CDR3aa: CASRYTEAFF

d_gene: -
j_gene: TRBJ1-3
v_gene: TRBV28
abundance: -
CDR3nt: TGTGCCACCGAAGGCGGGGTCCGCTCTGGAAACACCATATATTTT
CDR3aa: CATEGGVRSGNTIYF

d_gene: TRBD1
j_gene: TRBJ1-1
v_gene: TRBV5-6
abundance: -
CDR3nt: TGTGCCAGCAGCTACCGGAACAGGGGAACTGAAGCTTTCTTT
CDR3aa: CASSYRNRGTEAFF

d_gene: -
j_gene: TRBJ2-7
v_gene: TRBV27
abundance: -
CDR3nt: TGTGCCAGCAGTTCCCGACAGGATTCAACCTACGAGCAGTACTTC
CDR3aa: CASSSRQDSTYEQYF

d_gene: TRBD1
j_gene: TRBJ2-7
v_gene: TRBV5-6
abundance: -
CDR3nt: TGTGCCAGCAGCGAAACGACAGGGATCTACGAGCAGTACTTC
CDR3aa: CASSETTGIYEQYF

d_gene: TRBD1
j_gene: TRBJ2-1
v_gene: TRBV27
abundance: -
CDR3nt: TGTGCCAGCAGTTTAGGTCCCCCAAGGGGGCACCCTTATGAGCAGTTCTTC
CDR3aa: CASSLGPPRGHPYEQFF

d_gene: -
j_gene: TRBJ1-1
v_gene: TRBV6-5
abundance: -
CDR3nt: TGTGCCAGCAGTTACAGTCGGGTGAACACTGAAGCTTTCTTT
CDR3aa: CASSYSRVNTEAFF

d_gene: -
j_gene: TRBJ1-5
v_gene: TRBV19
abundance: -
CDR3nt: TGTGCCAGTAGTGACTGGACAGCCCGTCCTCAGCCCCAGCATTTT
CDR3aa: CASSDWTARPQPQHF

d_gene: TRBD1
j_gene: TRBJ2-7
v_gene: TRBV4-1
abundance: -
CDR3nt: TGCGCCAGCAGCCAAGATTCCGGGACAGGGCCGGGCGAGCAGTACTTC
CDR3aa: CASSQDSGTGPGEQYF

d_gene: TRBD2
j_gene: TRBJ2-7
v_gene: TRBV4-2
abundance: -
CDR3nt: TGTGCCAGCAGCCAAGAACTAGCGGGGGGTTACTACGAGCAGTACTTC
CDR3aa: CASSQELAGGYYEQYF

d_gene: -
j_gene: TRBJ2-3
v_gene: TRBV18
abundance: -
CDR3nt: TGTGCCAGCTCACCCCCTAGCACAGATACGCAGTATTTT
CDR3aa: CASSPPSTDTQYF

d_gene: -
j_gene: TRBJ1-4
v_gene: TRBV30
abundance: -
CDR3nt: TGTGCCTGGAGTCTCCAGGGATCTGCAACTAATGAAAAACTGTTTTTT
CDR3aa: CAWSLQGSATNEKLFF

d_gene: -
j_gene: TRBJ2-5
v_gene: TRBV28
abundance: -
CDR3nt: TGTGCCAGCAGTTTAGGTATCCAAGAGACCCAGTACTTC
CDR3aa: CASSLGIQETQYF

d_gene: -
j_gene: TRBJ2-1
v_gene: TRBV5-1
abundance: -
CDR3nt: TGCGCCAGCAGCTTGAGAAATGAGCAGTTCTTC
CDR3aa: CASSLRNEQFF

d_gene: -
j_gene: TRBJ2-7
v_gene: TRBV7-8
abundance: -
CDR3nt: TGTGCCAGCACCATGGGACGTTTCACCTACGAGCAGTACTTC
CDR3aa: CASTMGRFTYEQYF

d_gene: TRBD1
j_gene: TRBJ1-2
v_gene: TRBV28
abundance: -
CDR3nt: TGTGCCAGCAGTCCCCCAGCCAGGGGGAAGGGCTACACCTTC
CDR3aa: CASSPPARGKGYTF

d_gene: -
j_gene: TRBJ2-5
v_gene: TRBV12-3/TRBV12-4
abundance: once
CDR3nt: TGTGCCAGCAGCCGGCAAGAGACCCAGTACTTC
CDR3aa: CASSRQETQYF

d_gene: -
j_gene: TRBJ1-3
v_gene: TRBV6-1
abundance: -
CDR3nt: TGTGCCAGCAGTGAATATCTGCAGGGCCGAATCTCTGGAAACACCATATATTTT
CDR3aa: CASSEYLQGRISGNTIYF

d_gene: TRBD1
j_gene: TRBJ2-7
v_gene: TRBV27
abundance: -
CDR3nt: TGTGCCAGCAGCGACGGGACAGGGTTAAAAGGATACGAGCAGTACTTC
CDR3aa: CASSDGTGLKGYEQYF

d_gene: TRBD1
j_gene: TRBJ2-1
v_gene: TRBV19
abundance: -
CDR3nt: TGTGCCAGTAGTATAGGGAGTGGAGAACAGGGGGCCCCCTACAATGAGCAGTTCTTC
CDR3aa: CASSIGSGEQGAPYNEQFF

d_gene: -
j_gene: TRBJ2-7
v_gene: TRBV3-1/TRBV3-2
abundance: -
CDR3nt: TGTGCCAGCAGCCAAGATGGCGGGTTGACCTACGAGCAGTACTTC
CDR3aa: CASSQDGGLTYEQYF

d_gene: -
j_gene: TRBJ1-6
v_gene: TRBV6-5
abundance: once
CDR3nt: TGTGCCAGCAGTTACTCGCGGGGACGGTCACCCCTCCACTTT
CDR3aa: CASSYSRGRSPLHF

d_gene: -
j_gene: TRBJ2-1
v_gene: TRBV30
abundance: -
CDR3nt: TGTGCCTGGAATAGGCTCAATGAGCAGTTCTTC
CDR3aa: CAWNRLNEQFF

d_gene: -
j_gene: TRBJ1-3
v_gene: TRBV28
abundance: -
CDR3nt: TGTGCCAGCAGTTCTCGGACGGTCTCTGGAAACACCATATATTTT
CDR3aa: CASSSRTVSGNTIYF

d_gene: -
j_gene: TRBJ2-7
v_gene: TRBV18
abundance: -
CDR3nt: TGTGCCAGCTCACCACCACAGGGTTCGTACGAGCAGTACTTC
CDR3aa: CASSPPQGSYEQYF

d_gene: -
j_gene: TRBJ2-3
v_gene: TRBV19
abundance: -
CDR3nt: TGTGCCAGTAGTGTTACAGGGGATACGCAGTATTTT
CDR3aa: CASSVTGDTQYF

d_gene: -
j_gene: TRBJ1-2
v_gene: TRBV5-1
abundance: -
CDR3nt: TGCGCCAGCAGCTTGTCCGTGGCCTATGGCTACACCTTC
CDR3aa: CASSLSVAYGYTF

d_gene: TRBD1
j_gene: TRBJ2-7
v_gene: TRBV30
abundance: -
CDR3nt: TGTGCCTGGAGCGCCGACAGGGGGTACGAGCAGTACTTC
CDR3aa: CAWSADRGYEQYF

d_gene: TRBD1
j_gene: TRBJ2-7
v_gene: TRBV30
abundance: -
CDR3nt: TGTGCCTGGAGGGGGACAGGGAACTACGAGCAGTACTTC
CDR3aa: CAWRGTGNYEQYF

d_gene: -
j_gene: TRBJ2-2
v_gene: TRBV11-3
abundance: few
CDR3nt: TGTGCCAGCAGCTTAGGGAGGTCGTACACCGGGGAGCTGTTTTTT
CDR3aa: CASSLGRSYTGELFF

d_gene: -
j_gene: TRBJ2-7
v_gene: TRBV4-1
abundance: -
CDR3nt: TGCGCCAGCAGCCAAGATTACAGTACCTACGAGCAGTACTTC
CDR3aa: CASSQDYSTYEQYF

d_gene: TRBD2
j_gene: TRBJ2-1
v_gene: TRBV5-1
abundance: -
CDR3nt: TGCGCCAGCAGCTTGAGGGCTAGCGGAGGCGCGGAGCAGTTCTTC
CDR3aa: CASSLRASGGAEQFF

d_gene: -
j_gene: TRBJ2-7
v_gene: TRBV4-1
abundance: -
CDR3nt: TGCGCCAGCAGCCAAGATCCGGGGGCGGGCGAGCAGTACTTC
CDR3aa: CASSQDPGAGEQYF

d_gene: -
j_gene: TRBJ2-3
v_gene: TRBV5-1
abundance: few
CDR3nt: TGCGCCACCAAGTGGGGACCTAGCACAGATACGCAGTATTTT
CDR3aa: CATKWGPSTDTQYF

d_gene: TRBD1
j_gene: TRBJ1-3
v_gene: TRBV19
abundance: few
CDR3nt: TGTGCCAGTAGTACCGGACAGGGTGGAAACACCATATATTTT
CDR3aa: CASSTGQGGNTIYF

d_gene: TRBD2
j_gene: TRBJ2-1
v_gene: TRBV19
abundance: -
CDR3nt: TGTGCCAGTACCCCAAGGACTAGCGGGAGCTCTGAGCAGTTCTTC
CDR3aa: CASTPRTSGSSEQFF

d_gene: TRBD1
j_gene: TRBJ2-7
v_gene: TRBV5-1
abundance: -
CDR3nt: TGCGCCAGCAGATACGATGGGACAGCGACCTACGAGCAGTACTTC
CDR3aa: CASRYDGTATYEQYF

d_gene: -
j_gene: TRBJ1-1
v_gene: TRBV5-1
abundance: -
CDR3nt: TGCGCCAGCAGCTTGGAGGTTGGGGGCCCTGAAGCTTTCTTT
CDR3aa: CASSLEVGGPEAFF

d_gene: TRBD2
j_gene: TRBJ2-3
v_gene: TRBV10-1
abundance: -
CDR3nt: TGCGCCAGCAGTGAGTCTCGAGCGGGGGCGGGAGATACGCAGTATTTT
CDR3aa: CASSESRAGAGDTQYF